A selection of T cell receptor beta chains follows, all from one sample in a study of CD8+ T cells in alopecia areata. Measured with immunoSEQ multiplex PCR; TCRdb has only the in-frame clones, and not every one. The repertoire consists of approximately 210,000 clones, with less than 45% occurring once and the leading ten covering over 2.5%. This specimen consisted of CD4+ T cells sorted from blood, obtained around week 37, from a patient treated with tofacitinib. The receptors here all came from a human donor with alopecia areata. The CDR3 runs from the conserved cysteine through the conserved F or W.

CDR3: CAISATGTEEETQYF; V: TRBV10-3; J: TRBJ2-5
CDR3: CARSEASGNTIYF; V: TRBV30; J: TRBJ1-3
CDR3: CSVEDLYRSTDTQYF; V: TRBV29-1; J: TRBJ2-3
CDR3: CASSLEGGRAETQYF; V: TRBV7-2; J: TRBJ2-5
CDR3: CASSHGQTPLHF; V: TRBV5-1; J: TRBJ1-6
CDR3: CASSLVQGGVYNEQFF; V: TRBV5-1; J: TRBJ2-1
CDR3: CAWEDGQGRNEQYF; V: TRBV30; J: TRBJ2-7
CDR3: CASSSSEGETQYF; V: TRBV11-2; J: TRBJ2-5
CDR3: CASSLYTGNNQPQHF; V: TRBV5-6; J: TRBJ1-5
CDR3: CATSRDLTHEQYF; V: TRBV15; J: TRBJ2-7
CDR3: CASSLGRRRPSYNEQFF; V: TRBV5-1; J: TRBJ2-1
CDR3: CSVVGLAGSNEQYF; V: TRBV29-1; J: TRBJ2-7
CDR3: CAWSVRRHYGYTF; V: TRBV30; J: TRBJ1-2
CDR3: CASSADRVNQPQHF; V: TRBV2; J: TRBJ1-5
CDR3: CASSPTGDTQYF; V: TRBV6-6; J: TRBJ2-3
CDR3: CASTVNYGYTF; V: TRBV2; J: TRBJ1-2
CDR3: CASSPLAGRETQYF; V: TRBV27; J: TRBJ2-5
CDR3: CASSVEYGYTF; V: TRBV2; J: TRBJ1-2
CDR3: CASSWTGGSGGANVLTF; V: TRBV5-1; J: TRBJ2-6
CDR3: CASSVGPVQETQYF; V: TRBV2; J: TRBJ2-5
CDR3: CAWQGEPYQETQYF; V: TRBV30; J: TRBJ2-5
CDR3: CASTSTGLNTEAFF; V: TRBV2; J: TRBJ1-1
CDR3: CASSPPSLPRQFF; V: TRBV6-5; J: TRBJ2-1